This TCR beta chain was profiled in a study of blood T cell repertoires in COVID-19. Germline lookup yields CDR1 MNHNS and CDR2 SASEGT. The length of the CDR3 is 15 residues. V was trimmed by 2 bases and J by 5 bases, leaving 15 bases between them. In the original analysis: Amplification from reference gene primers served as the basis for estimated nucleated cell counts. Sequencing used immunoSEQ multiplex PCR; TCRdb keeps in-frame clones, though not all of them. V and J calls and clone size are copied from that table; D and trimming were computed from the DNA. The repertoire holds around 150,000 clones, around 80% seen once, with under 10% in the top ten.

The chain is built from TRBV6-1 and TRBJ1-2; no definite D call. This TCR derives from a woman aged 80 or older in a cohort sampled during active or convalescent COVID-19. The sequencing input was peripheral blood. CDR3: CASSEFGGEDYGYTF. Written as DNA, the CDR3 is TGTGCCAGCAGTGAATTTGGCGGAGAGGATTATGGCTACACCTTC.